Listed below are T cell receptor beta chains from one sample, sequenced in a study of PD-1 blockade in classical Hodgkin lymphoma. TCRdb's table, derived via immunoSEQ multiplex PCR, lists solely in-frame clones and lacks some. The sample carries approximately 100,000 clones, more than 85% recorded once. Sequenced here: peripheral blood mononuclear cells (PBMCs), sampled before the second cycle of nivolumab. Every receptor here comes from a human donor with classical Hodgkin lymphoma. The CDR3 runs from the conserved cysteine through the conserved F or W. D genes are given only for firm matches. Size tells how often a clone was seen (once, few, many) or the class of an expanded clone, and some rows leave it out.

d_gene,abundance,v_gene,j_gene,CDR3nt,CDR3aa
NA,few,TRBV5-1,TRBJ1-5,TGCGCCAGCAGGCAGACAAGCAATCAGCCCCAGCATTTT,CASRQTSNQPQHF
NA,NA,TRBV7-2,TRBJ1-6,TGTGCCAGCAGCCCGGGATGGAGAGGCGTCCTCCACTTT,CASSPGWRGVLHF
NA,NA,TRBV10-3,TRBJ2-7,TGTGCCATCGGGGCGGCCACCTACGAGCAGTACTTC,CAIGAATYEQYF
NA,once,TRBV6-6,TRBJ2-3,TGTGCCAGCAGTTACTCGATGGGGCTCGGGAAGCTGGCGCAGTATTTT,CASSYSMGLGKLAQYF
TRBD1,NA,TRBV4-3,TRBJ2-7,TGCGCCAGCAGCCGGGACAGGGCTTACGAGCAGTACTTC,CASSRDRAYEQYF
NA,NA,TRBV10-2,TRBJ2-1,TGCGCCAGCAGTGACACGTCCTATGAGCAGTTCTTC,CASSDTSYEQFF
TRBD1,NA,TRBV5-1,TRBJ1-6,TGCGCCAGCAGTGTCACAGGGGAACCAAAAAATTCACCCCTCCACTTT,CASSVTGEPKNSPLHF
NA,NA,TRBV27,TRBJ2-6,TGTGCCAGCAGTTGTTTACGGCTACAAAGTCGGGCCAACGTCCTGACTTTC,CASSCLRLQSRANVLTF
NA,NA,TRBV11-2,TRBJ2-1,TGTGCCAGCAGCTGGCCTCCCCCAACTAGGGACGGGTTTCGAGGTGAGCAGTTCTTC,CASSWPPPTRDGFRGEQFF
NA,NA,TRBV7-9,TRBJ1-5,TGTGCCAGCAGCCTCGGGCTTCGGCGGCAGCCCCAGCATTTT,CASSLGLRRQPQHF
NA,NA,TRBV5-1,TRBJ2-3,TGCGCCAGCAGCTTGGCTAGGAAACCCACAGATACGCAGTATTTT,CASSLARKPTDTQYF
NA,NA,TRBV30,TRBJ2-7,TGTGCCTGGAGTGGCAGTTTTCCCTACGAGCAGTACTTC,CAWSGSFPYEQYF